This T cell receptor (beta chain) was sequenced for a study of sequential checkpoint blockade in melanoma. Background on the study: Both treatment sequences were followed by maintenance nivolumab.

Only in-frame clones appear in the TCRdb table, and some are missing; sequencing was by immunoSEQ multiplex PCR. The data contain 16,000 or so clones, roughly 80% of them singletons. Noted treatment: randomized to nivolumab then ipilimumab (arm A) or the reverse (arm B). DNA-damaging chemotherapy had not been given to any patient beforehand. PBMC sorting kept live CD3+CD8+ cells without CD19 or CD56. Sequences were derived from CD8+ T cells sorted from blood (inferred from file names), sampled from a patient given nivolumab and ipilimumab in sequence. The sequence was obtained from a human donor with melanoma.

The CDR3: CASSDTPTGGYGYTF. In nucleotides, the CDR3 is TGTGCCAGCAGTGACACCCCGACAGGTGGTTATGGCTACACCTTC. The V call is TRBV2, the J call TRBJ1-2; possibly TRBD1 for D (6 bases). Germline CDR1 reads SNHLY; CDR2 reads FYNNEI. Trimming took off 3 bases at V and 5 bases at J, with 16 bases between the two ends. The CDR3 extends over 15 amino acids. Complete variable domain (other parts from reference TRBV2 and TRBJ1-2): EPEVTQTPSHQVTQMGQEVILRCVPISNHLYFYWYRQILGQKVEFLVSFYNNEISEKSEIFDDQFSVERPDGSNFTLKIRSTKLEDSAMYFCASSDTPTGGYGYTFGSGTRLTVV.